A selection of T cell receptor beta chains follows, all from one sample in a study of cytomegalovirus exposure and HLA in healthy donors. Profiling relied on immunoSEQ multiplex PCR, and the TCRdb table lists in-frame clones only, not all of them. The table has roughly 160,000 clones, around 85% seen once. Sequenced sample: PBMCs. The receptors derive from a man in his forties in good health and CMV-seronegative. CDR3s include the opening cysteine and the closing phenylalanine or tryptophan. Clone size is not always given. Where it is, it says once, few, many or a class for expanded clones.

clone size	V gene	J gene	CDR3 protein
-	TRBV27	TRBJ1-5	CASSFRSHQPQHF
-	TRBV10-3	TRBJ1-5	CAISESGQGSNQPQHF
-	TRBV4-1	TRBJ2-7	CASSQEQGAREQYF
-	TRBV19	TRBJ1-4	CASSIPQTTTNEKLFF
-	TRBV15	TRBJ1-4	CATSRDGSQGDEKLFF
few	TRBV7-2	TRBJ2-7	CASSVGLAASYEQYF
once	TRBV5-1	TRBJ2-7	CASSLAGQPSSYEQYF
-	TRBV27	TRBJ1-6	CASSLGGTARYSSPLHF
-	TRBV5-1	TRBJ1-2	CASSTGTGGAGDYGYTF
-	TRBV19	TRBJ1-2	CASSPIDRGNYGYTF
-	TRBV7-8	TRBJ1-5	CASSLGQGRRDSNQPQHF
-	TRBV9	TRBJ2-7	CASSEPSFSGGSRYEQYF
-	TRBV10-3	TRBJ2-7	CAMNRETGSYEQYF
few	TRBV6-1	TRBJ1-1	CASSDAGMGTEAFF
-	TRBV9	TRBJ2-7	CASSKAGYSYEQYF
-	TRBV9	TRBJ1-4	CASSVKQGVDEKLFF
-	TRBV7-8	TRBJ2-1	CASSLVGSRGSAGVEQFF
-	TRBV19	TRBJ2-1	CASRENEQFF
once	TRBV21-1	TRBJ2-7	CASSKARVLLYEQYF
-	TRBV29-1	TRBJ2-5	CSVEPRDSRYQETQYF
-	TRBV15	TRBJ2-7	CATSRETDYYEQYF
-	TRBV4-1	TRBJ2-5	CASSPANGGASETQYF
-	TRBV29-1	TRBJ2-7	CSVVGTGGGQQYF
-	TRBV5-1	TRBJ1-4	CASSRDSSVEKLFF
few	TRBV27	TRBJ1-1	CASSPLPVNTEAFF